The subject of this entry is one T cell receptor beta chain. The antigen remains undetermined. TCRdb's table, derived via immunoSEQ multiplex PCR, lists solely in-frame clones and lacks some. The sample records about 78,000 clones, roughly 86% being singletons. This record belongs to a study of identifying expanded T cells in peripheral blood. Study observations and caveats: Differentially abundant clones: 0.95 to 1.5 between replicates, about 17 at two to three weeks, 19 to 20 at four.

With 4 bases removed from V and 4 bases from J, the gap between germline ends came to 6 bases. This CDR3 is built from 12 residues. Germline values: CDR1 SEHNR, CDR2 FQNEAQ (reference sequence). The specimen was blood. The chain links TRBV7-9 to TRBJ2-3; no reliable D call. The receptor's source is a person between 18 and 69 years old in good health. The CDR3 protein is CASSSQADTQYF. CDR3 sequence (DNA): TGTGCCAGCAGCTCCCAGGCAGATACGCAGTATTTT.